This T cell receptor (beta chain) was retrieved from a study of CD8+CD57+ T cells in acquired aplastic anemia. Concerning this clonotype itself: Its antigen remains unidentified.

Per the germline V gene, CDR1 is SGHNT and CDR2 is YYREEE (reference sequence). This CDR3 comprises 14 residues. V lost 2 bases and J lost 3, with 9 bases in between. Study-wide points: Fewer than 35 shared CD8+ CDR3s appeared highly expressed within patients' immunodominant clones.

Genomic DNA templated the TCR beta VDJ and CDR3 profiling. TCRdb passed the reads through MiXCR, listing each CDR3 protein once. Of hundreds of thousands of distinct CDR3 sequences in the sample, 65% to 80% were seen once. The receptor was isolated from a human donor in good health, serving as a control. The specimen sequenced was sorted CD4+, CD8+, or CD8+CD57+ T cells (not recorded which) from PBMCs. This sequence joins TRBV5-4 and TRBJ1-3, with a tentative D call TRBD1 (5 bases). CDR3 sequence (DNA): TGTGCCAGCAGCTTACCCGGGGGTGGAAACACCATATATTTT. It is translated as CASSLPGGGNTIYF.